Reported below is one T cell receptor beta chain. CDR1 is SQVTM, CDR2 ANQGSEA, per germline. The CDR3 sequence is 13 residues long. The sample originates from a study of CXCR3-negative and CXCR3-positive naive CD8 T cells. The TRB cDNA libraries were prepared by 5' RACE with UMI labels. After re-calling the 5' RACE reads, TCRdb lists one entry per CDR3 protein, DNA absent. Recorded for this sample: 25,000 to 35,000 distinct CDR3 sequences. V and J are TRBV29-1 and TRBJ2-3. The sequence derives from a human donor in good health. Some clones in this sample may be carry-over from other donors' samples. Sequencing was done on a sample of memory CD8+ T cells from blood. The CDR3 sequence is CSVEDLTGDTQYF.